The present entry profiles one T cell receptor (beta chain) with its context. The antigen is not known. The data stem from a study of CXCR3-negative and CXCR3-positive naive CD8 T cells. Study-wide background: Sequencing yielded approximately 130 million TRB reads, roughly 1.5 +/- 0.3 million per library. Study-wide results and caveats: Fresh PBMCs went into most assays, and CXCR3 expression partly declined after cryopreservation. For CXCR3-positive naive cells, TRB CDR3s were more hydrophobic than those of CXCR3-negative naive cells. Memory cells showed distinct TRBV-TRBJ patterns, while the two naive subsets matched. Comparably high diversity was seen in both naive subsets, and much lower diversity in memory CD8+ cells.

The authors prepared UMI-labeled TRB cDNA libraries by 5' RACE. Reprocessing the 5' RACE reads, TCRdb reports a single entry for every CDR3 protein and omits DNA. The sample yields around 88,000 distinct CDR3 sequences, of which the top ten take up approximately 0.82%. The CDR3 consists of 15 residues. Germline CDR1 is SEHNR and CDR2 is FQNEAQ (reference sequence). The receptor's source is a human donor in good health. Some clones in this sample may be carry-over from other donors' samples. The rearrangement joins TRBV7-9 to TRBJ2-5; without DNA, the TCRdb call of TRBD2 cannot be checked. The sequenced sample was naive CXCR3+ CD8+ T cells from blood. The subset denotes: CD45RO-CCR7+CD27+CD95- naive CD8+ T cells expressing CXCR3 (TNR3+). The CDR3 sequence is CASSPRERGEETQYF. Combining the CDR3 with reference TRBV7-9 and TRBJ2-5 gives the whole variable domain DTGVSQNPRHKITKRGQNVTFRCDPISEHNRLYWYRQTLGQGPEFLTYFQNEAQLEKSRLLSDRFSAERPKGSFSTLEIQRTEQGDSAMYLCASSPRERGEETQYFGPGTRLLVL.